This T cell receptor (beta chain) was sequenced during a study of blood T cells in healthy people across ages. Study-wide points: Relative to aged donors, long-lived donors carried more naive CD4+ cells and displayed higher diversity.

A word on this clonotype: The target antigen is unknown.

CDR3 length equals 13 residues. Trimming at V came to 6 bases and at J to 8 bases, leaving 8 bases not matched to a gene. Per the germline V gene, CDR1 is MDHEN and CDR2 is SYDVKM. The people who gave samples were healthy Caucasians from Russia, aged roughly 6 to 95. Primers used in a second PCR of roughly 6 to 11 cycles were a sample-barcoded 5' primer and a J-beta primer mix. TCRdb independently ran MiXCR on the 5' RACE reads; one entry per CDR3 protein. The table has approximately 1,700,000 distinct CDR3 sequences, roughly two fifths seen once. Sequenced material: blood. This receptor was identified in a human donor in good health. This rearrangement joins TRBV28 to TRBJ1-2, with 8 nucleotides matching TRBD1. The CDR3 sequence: CASRLTGVGGYTF. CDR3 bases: TGTGCCAGCAGATTGACAGGGGTAGGGGGCTACACCTTC.